Following are 15 T cell receptor beta chains from one sample sequenced in a study. TCRdb redid the calling of the 5' RACE reads with MiXCR, one entry per CDR3 protein. The sample contains over 5,000 distinct CDR3 sequences, more than 50% of which appear only once. The sequenced sample consisted of memory CD4+ T cells sorted from blood. Subset in this sample: memory CD4+ T cells, CD4+CD45RO+CD25-. These receptors came from a female donor with breast cancer.

Remarks on this clonotype: One end of the junction varies from germline; a read error may be responsible. V usage is TRBV9 and J usage is TRBJ2-4, with 11 bases matching TRBD2. Germline lookup yields CDR1 SGDLS and CDR2 YYNGEE. The length of the CDR3 is 14 residues. The CDR3 region has the DNA TGTGCCAGCAGCGTAGAATCTAGCGGGGGGCCTCAGCACTTC. It encodes CASSVESSGGPQHF.

The chain recombines TRBV30 with TRBJ1-5; D gene ambiguous. Per germline, CDR1 GTSNPN and CDR2 SVGIG (reference sequence). The CDR3 has 13 amino acids. Trimming removed 3 bases from V and 5 bases from J, with 11 bases in between. This CDR3 is CAWSERSDQPQHF. As DNA, the CDR3 is TGTGCCTGGAGCGAAAGATCCGATCAGCCCCAGCATTTT.

This clonotype was seen more than once but under ten times. This chain joins TRBV5-5 and TRBJ2-7; 7 nucleotides line up with TRBD1. Trimming took 3 bases from V and 0 from J; bases not matched to a gene: 6. Germline CDR1 and CDR2: SGHKS and YYEKEE (reference sequence). The CDR3 totals 15 residues. CDR3 sequence reads: CASSSRQGSSYEQYF. CDR3 nucleotide sequence: TGTGCCAGCAGCTCCCGACAGGGCAGCTCCTACGAGCAGTACTTC.

The chain is built from TRBV12-3 or TRBV12-4 and TRBJ1-1, with D possibly matching TRBD1 (5 bases). The CDR3 sequence is 16 residues long. Deletions cut 1 base from V and 1 base from J, with 13 bases between. CDR3 sequence reads: CASSLGTGTGNTEAFF. Here the CDR3 DNA reads TGTGCCAGCAGTTTAGGCACCGGGACGGGGAACACTGAAGCTTTCTTT.

For this clonotype: Since a much larger clone is just one base distant, this may be a read error. The chain uses TRBV20-1 and TRBJ1-1; unclear D gene. Germline V CDR1 and CDR2: DFQATT, SNEGSKA (reference sequence). Trimming cost V 3 bases and J 1 base, with 12 bases left between them. CDR3 length: 14 residues. The CDR3 coding sequence is TGCAGTGCTAGTCTCTGGCCGGAGAACACTGAAGCTTTCTTT. Its protein product is CSASLWPENTEAFF.

The chain combines TRBV20-1 with TRBJ2-1; 12 bases are shared with TRBD1. Trimming removed 3 bases from V and 13 bases from J; junction bases left unmatched: 25. The CDR3 covers 19 residues. Germline lookup yields CDR1 DFQATT and CDR2 SNEGSKA (reference sequence). The CDR3 DNA reads TGCAGTGCTAGTTCCCCCGGGACAGGGGGCATGACGGGAGGGCCCGTCCAGTTCTTC. It encodes CSASSPGTGGMTGGPVQFF.

This clonotype showed up just a few times. The chain links TRBV6-2 or TRBV6-3 to TRBJ2-7; tentative D call: TRBD2 (5 bases). CDR1 MNHEY and CDR2 SVGEGT come from the germline V gene. There are 15 residues in the CDR3. Trimming removed 5 bases at V and 2 bases at J, with 16 bases between. The DNA for the CDR3 is TGTGCCAGCAGTCTACAAACAGACTACCCCTACGAGCAGTACTTC. Encoded protein: CASSLQTDYPYEQYF.

V usage is TRBV28 and J usage is TRBJ1-2; 12 nucleotides line up with TRBD1. Germline-derived CDR1 and CDR2 are MDHEN and SYDVKM. V shed 7 bases and J 7 bases; nucleotides not matched to a gene: 7. CDR3 length: 14 amino acids. The CDR3 spells CASNLGQGAGGYTF. CDR3 nucleotide sequence: TGTGCCAGCAATCTGGGACAGGGGGCAGGTGGCTACACCTTC.

This clonotype was observed a single time. The chain has TRBV2 and TRBJ1-1; D perhaps matches TRBD1 (5 bases). Trimming shortened V by 4 bases and J by 6 bases, and 12 bases separated the two germline ends. Germline lookup yields CDR1 SNHLY and CDR2 FYNNEI. The length of the CDR3 is 13 residues. CDR3 sequence reads: CASSGGGNAEAFF. DNA of the CDR3: TGTGCCAGCAGTGGGGGGGGTAACGCTGAAGCTTTCTTT.

The gene calls are TRBV7-6 and TRBJ1-1; D may be TRBD1 (6 bases). Germline CDR1 and CDR2: SGHVS and FNYEAQ. This CDR3 region has 14 residues. With 5 bases removed from V and 1 base from J, the gap between germline ends came to 11 bases. CDR3 residues: CASSPQTGNTEAFF. The CDR3 DNA reads as TGTGCCAGCAGCCCCCAGACAGGGAACACTGAAGCTTTCTTT.

The chain uses TRBV20-1 and TRBJ2-7, with 12 bases aligning to TRBD1. J was trimmed by 2 bases and V by 6 bases; bases with no gene match: 5. The germline V gene encodes CDR1 DFQATT and CDR2 SNEGSKA (reference sequence). The CDR3 consists of 14 residues. The CDR3 DNA follows: TGCAGTGCCCCGGGACAGGGGGCCGCCTACGAGCAGTACTTC. Its translation: CSAPGQGAAYEQYF.

As for this clonotype: Here the CDR3 omits its conserved ending phenylalanine or tryptophan, so a read error is the likely source. The chain carries TRBV29-1 and TRBJ1-2; weak D call: TRBD1 (5 bases). Germline loops: CDR1 SQVTM, CDR2 ANQGSEA. Trimming stripped 7 bases from V and 8 bases from J, with 17 bases between. This CDR3 contains 12 residues. The CDR3 nucleotides read TGCAGCGCCGGGGGGGGAAAGGGGGGCTACACCTCC. Translated, it gives CSAGGGKGGYTS.

The V and J genes are TRBV20-1 and TRBJ2-1; the match to TRBD1 covers 7 bases. After removal of 6 bases from V and 5 bases from J, the junction contained 10 bases not matched to a gene. The V gene's germline CDR1 is DFQATT and CDR2 SNEGSKA (reference sequence). The CDR3 consists of 14 residues. CDR3: CSATAGTANNEQFF. CDR3 sequence (DNA): TGCAGTGCGACTGCCGGGACAGCCAACAATGAGCAGTTCTTC.

The genes are TRBV20-1 and TRBJ1-6; D perhaps matches TRBD1 (5 bases). Trimming shortened V by 8 bases and J by 6 bases, and 11 bases separated the two germline ends. Germline V lookup: CDR1 DFQATT, CDR2 SNEGSKA (reference sequence). The CDR3 loop spans 12 amino acids. CDR3 coding DNA: TGCAGTCCGGGACGGATTAATTCACCCCTCCACTTT. Translated: CSPGRINSPLHF.

The chain joins TRBV7-8 to TRBJ2-5; 7 positions match TRBD1. The CDR3 is made up of 14 amino acids. In germline, CDR1 is SGHVS, CDR2 FQNEAQ. V dropped 5 bases and J dropped 3; count of bases not matched to a gene: 6. The CDR3 spells CASSLVTGEETQYF. CDR3 nucleotide sequence: TGTGCCAGCAGCCTTGTAACAGGGGAAGAGACCCAGTACTTC.